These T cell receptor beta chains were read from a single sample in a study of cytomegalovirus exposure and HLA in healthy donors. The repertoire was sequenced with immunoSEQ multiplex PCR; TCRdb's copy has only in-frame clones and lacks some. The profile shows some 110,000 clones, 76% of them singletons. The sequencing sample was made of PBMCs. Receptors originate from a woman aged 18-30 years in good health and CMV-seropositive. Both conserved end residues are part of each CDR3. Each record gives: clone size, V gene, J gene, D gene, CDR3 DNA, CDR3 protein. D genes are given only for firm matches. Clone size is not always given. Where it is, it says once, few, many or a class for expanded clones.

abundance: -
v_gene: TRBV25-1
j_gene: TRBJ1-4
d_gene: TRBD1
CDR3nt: TGTGCCAGCAGTGAAATAGGGACAGGGGGGAATGAAAAACTGTTTTTT
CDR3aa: CASSEIGTGGNEKLFF

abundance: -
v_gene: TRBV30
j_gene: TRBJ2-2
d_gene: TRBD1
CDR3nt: TGTGCCGGTACCGGGACAGGGGGCGTAGGAGGGGAGCTGTTTTTT
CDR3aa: CAGTGTGGVGGELFF

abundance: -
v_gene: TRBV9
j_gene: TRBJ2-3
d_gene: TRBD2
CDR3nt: TGTGCCAGCAGCGTAGGGAGCGGGAGCGGCACAGATACGCAGTATTTT
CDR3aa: CASSVGSGSGTDTQYF

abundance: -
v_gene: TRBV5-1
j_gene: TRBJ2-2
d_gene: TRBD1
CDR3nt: TGCGCCAGCAGTAGACAGACAGGGGGACACGGGGAGCTGTTTTTT
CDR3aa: CASSRQTGGHGELFF

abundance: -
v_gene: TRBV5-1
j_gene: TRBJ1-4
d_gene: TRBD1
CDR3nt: TGCGCCAGCAGCCCTTCAGGGGGATCAACTAATGAAAAACTGTTTTTT
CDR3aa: CASSPSGGSTNEKLFF

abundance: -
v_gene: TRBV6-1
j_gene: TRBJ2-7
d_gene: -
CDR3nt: TGTGCCAGCAGTAGCTACTACGAGCAGTACTTC
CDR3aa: CASSSYYEQYF

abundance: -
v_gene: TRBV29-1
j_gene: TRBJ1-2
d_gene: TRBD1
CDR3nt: TGCAGCGTGGCCGCCGGGACAGGGGCTTATGGCTACACCTTC
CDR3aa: CSVAAGTGAYGYTF

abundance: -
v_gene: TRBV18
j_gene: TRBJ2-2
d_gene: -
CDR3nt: TGTGCCAGCTCAAAGACCCCCGGGCGGGCCGGGGAGCTGTTTTTT
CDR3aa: CASSKTPGRAGELFF

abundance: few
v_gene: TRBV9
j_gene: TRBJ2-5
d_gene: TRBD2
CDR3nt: TGTGCCAGCACCCAGGCGCCGGGACTAGGGGTGGAGACCCAGTACTTC
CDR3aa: CASTQAPGLGVETQYF

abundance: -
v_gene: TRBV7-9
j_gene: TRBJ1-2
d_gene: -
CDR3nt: TGTGCCAGCAGCTTAGGGCTGTTCTATGGCTACACCTTC
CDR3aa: CASSLGLFYGYTF

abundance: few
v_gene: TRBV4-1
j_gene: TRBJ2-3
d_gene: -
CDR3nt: TGCGCCAGCAGCCAAGAGTGGGTGGGTCTAGCGATGGATACGCAGTATTTT
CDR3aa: CASSQEWVGLAMDTQYF

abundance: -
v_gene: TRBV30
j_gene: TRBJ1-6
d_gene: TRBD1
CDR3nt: TGTGCCTGGAGCTCCGGGACAGAGTATAATTCACCCCTCCACTTT
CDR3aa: CAWSSGTEYNSPLHF

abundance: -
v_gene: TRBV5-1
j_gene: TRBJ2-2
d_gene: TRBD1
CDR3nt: TGCGCCAGCAGCTCACCGGGACAGGGGTACACCGGGGAGCTGTTTTTT
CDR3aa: CASSSPGQGYTGELFF

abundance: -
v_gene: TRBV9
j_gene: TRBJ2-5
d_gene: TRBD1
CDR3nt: TGTGCCAGCAGCGTAGCCCCACAGGGGGCGGACACGGGGACCCAGTACTTC
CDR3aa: CASSVAPQGADTGTQYF

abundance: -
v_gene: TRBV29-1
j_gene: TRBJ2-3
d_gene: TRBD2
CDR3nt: TGCAGCGGCGCTAGCGGGAGCCCCTTAGATACGCAGTATTTT
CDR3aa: CSGASGSPLDTQYF

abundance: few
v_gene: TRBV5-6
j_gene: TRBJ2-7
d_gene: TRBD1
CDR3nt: TGTGCCAGCAGCTCGACAGGGGGGCTTTTCTACGAGCAGTACTTC
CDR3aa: CASSSTGGLFYEQYF

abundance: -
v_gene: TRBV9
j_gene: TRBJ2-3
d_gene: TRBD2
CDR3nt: TGTGCCAGCAGCCCAGGGGTGACTAGCGGGAGTCCCACAGATACGCAGTATTTT
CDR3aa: CASSPGVTSGSPTDTQYF

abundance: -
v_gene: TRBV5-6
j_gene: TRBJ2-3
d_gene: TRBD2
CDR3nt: TGTGCCAGCAGCTTTGGGGCGGGAGGGCCCCCAGATACGCAGTATTTT
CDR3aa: CASSFGAGGPPDTQYF

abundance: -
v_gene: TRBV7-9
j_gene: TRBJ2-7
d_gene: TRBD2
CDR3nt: TGTGCCAGCAGCCGGGAGGACCCCTACGAGCAGTACTTC
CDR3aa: CASSREDPYEQYF

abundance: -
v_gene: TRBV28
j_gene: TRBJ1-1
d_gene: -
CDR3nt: TGTGCCAGCAGTTTAAGCGGGGGCACTGAAGCTTTCTTT
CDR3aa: CASSLSGGTEAFF

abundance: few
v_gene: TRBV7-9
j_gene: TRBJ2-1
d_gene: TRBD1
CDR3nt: TGTGCCAGCAGCCGGACAGGGATCAATGAGCAGTTCTTC
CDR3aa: CASSRTGINEQFF

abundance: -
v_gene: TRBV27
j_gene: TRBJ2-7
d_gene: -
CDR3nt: TGTGCCAGCAGTTCTAGCGTTAGCTCCTACGAGCAGTACTTC
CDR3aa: CASSSSVSSYEQYF

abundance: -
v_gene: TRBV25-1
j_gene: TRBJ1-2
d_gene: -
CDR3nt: TGTGCCAGCAGTGAAGGCGGCAGTCCCTATGGCTACACCTTC
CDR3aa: CASSEGGSPYGYTF

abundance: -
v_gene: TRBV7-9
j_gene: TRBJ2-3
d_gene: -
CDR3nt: TGTGCCAGCAGCTTAGACGGGAGAGTTATCACAGATACGCAGTATTTT
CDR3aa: CASSLDGRVITDTQYF

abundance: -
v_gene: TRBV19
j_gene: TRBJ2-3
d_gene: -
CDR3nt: TGTGCCAGTAGTATACCCTACGGGAGATCGGGGGATACGCAGTATTTT
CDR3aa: CASSIPYGRSGDTQYF

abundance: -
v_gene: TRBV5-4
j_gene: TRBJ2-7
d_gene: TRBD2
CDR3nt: TGTGCCAGCAGCTTGGGAGGGACTAGCGGTACCTACGAGCAGTACTTC
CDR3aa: CASSLGGTSGTYEQYF

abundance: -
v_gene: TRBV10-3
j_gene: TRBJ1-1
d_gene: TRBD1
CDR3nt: TGTGCCATCAGTGCCTTTTACCCGGGACAGTTGAACACTGAAGCTTTCTTT
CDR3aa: CAISAFYPGQLNTEAFF

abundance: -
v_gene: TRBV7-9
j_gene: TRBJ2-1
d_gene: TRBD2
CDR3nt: TGTGCCAGCAGCTTGGGACTAGCTCAGTCCTACAATGAGCAGTTCTTC
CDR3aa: CASSLGLAQSYNEQFF

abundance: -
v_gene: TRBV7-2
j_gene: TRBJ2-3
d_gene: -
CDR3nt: TGTGCCAGCAGCTTAAAAGACAGTCGCGGGGCAGATACGCAGTATTTT
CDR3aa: CASSLKDSRGADTQYF

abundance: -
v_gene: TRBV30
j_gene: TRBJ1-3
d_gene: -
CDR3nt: TGTGCCTGGAGTGCCTCAGGGGTAGGGTCTGGAAACACCATATATTTT
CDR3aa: CAWSASGVGSGNTIYF

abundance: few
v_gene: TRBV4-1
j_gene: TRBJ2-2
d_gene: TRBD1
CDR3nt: TGCGCCAGCAGCCAAGAAGCGGTAAGGGGGCGAAACACCGGGGAGCTGTTTTTT
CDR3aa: CASSQEAVRGRNTGELFF

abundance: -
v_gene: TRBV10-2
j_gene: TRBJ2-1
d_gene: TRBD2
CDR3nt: TGCGCCAGCAGGGGGACTAGCGGTTACAATGAGCAGTTCTTC
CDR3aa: CASRGTSGYNEQFF

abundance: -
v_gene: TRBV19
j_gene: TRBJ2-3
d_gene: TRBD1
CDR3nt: TGTGCCAGTAGTGAAGGACAGGGGGCTAAAGATACGCAGTATTTT
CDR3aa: CASSEGQGAKDTQYF

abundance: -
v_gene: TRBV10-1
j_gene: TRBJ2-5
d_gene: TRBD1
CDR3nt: TGCGCCAGCAGTGAGCCATACCCAGTGAAACAGGGGTGGGCCCAAGAGACCCAGTACTTC
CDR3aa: CASSEPYPVKQGWAQETQYF

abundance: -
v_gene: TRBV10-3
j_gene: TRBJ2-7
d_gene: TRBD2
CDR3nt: TGTGCCCTCCCGGCGGGAGGGCGTAGCGAGCAGTACTTC
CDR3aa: CALPAGGRSEQYF

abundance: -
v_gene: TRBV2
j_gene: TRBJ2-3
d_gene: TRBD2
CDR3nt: TGTGCCAGCAGAGGGGGACTAGCGGACACAGATACGCAGTATTTT
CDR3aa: CASRGGLADTDTQYF

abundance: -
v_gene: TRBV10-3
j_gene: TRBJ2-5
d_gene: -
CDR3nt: TGTGCCATCAGTGGGTCTTCGGAGACCCAGTACTTC
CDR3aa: CAISGSSETQYF

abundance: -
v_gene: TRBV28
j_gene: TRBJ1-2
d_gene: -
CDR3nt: TGTGCCAGCAGTGGAGGACAGATCGGGACATATGGCTACACCTTC
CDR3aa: CASSGGQIGTYGYTF

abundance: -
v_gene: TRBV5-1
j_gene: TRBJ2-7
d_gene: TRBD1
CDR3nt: TGCGCCAGCAGCATCTGGACAGGGGGCTACGAGCAGTACTTC
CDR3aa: CASSIWTGGYEQYF

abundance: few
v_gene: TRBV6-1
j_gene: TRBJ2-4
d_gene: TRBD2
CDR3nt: TGTGCCAGCAGTGAACGGGGACTAGCGGGAACCAAAAACATTCAGTACTTC
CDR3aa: CASSERGLAGTKNIQYF

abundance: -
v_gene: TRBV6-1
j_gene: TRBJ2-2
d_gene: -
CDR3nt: TGTGCCAGCAGTCGCGGGGCTTCCACCGGGGAGCTGTTTTTT
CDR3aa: CASSRGASTGELFF

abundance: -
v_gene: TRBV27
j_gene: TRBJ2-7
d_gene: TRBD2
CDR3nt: TGTGCCAGGACGGGACTAGCGGAGCCCGGAGGGCCCTACGAGCAGTACTTC
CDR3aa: CARTGLAEPGGPYEQYF

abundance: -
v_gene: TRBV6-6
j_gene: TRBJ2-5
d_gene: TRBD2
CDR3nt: TGTGCCAGCAGTTACCCCGGGGGGCGGGAGGGTACCCAGTACTTC
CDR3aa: CASSYPGGREGTQYF

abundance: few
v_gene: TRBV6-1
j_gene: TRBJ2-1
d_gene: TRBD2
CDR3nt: TGTGCCAGCAGTATTAGCGGGAGTATCAATGAGCAGTTCTTC
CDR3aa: CASSISGSINEQFF

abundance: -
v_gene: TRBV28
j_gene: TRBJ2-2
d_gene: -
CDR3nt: TGTGCCAGCTCGGAGGGAAACACCGGGGAGCTGTTTTTT
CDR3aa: CASSEGNTGELFF

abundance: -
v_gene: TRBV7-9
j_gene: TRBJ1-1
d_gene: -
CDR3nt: TGTGCCAGCAGCTTGAGGGAGAACACTGAAGCTTTCTTT
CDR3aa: CASSLRENTEAFF

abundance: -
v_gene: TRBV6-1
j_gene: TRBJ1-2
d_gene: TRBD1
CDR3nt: TGTGCCAGCAGCGAACAGGGGACCTATGGCTACACCTTC
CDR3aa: CASSEQGTYGYTF

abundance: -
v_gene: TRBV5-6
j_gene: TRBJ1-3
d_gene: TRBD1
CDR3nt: TGTGCCAGCAGCTCAAGGGGCGGGACAGGGGGAGTATCTGGAAACACCATATATTTT
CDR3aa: CASSSRGGTGGVSGNTIYF

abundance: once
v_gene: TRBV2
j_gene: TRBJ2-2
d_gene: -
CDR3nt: TGTGCCAGCAGTCGCGAGACTAGTTCCGGGGAGCTGTTTTTT
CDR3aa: CASSRETSSGELFF

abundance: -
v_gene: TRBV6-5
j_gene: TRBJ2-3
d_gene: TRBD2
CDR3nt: TGTGCAGTGACTAGCGGGAGCGGTACAGATACGCAGTATTTT
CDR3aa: CAVTSGSGTDTQYF

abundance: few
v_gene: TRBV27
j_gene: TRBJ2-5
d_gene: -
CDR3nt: TGTGCCAGCAGTGTATCCGCGTACCAAGAGACCCAGTACTTC
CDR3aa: CASSVSAYQETQYF

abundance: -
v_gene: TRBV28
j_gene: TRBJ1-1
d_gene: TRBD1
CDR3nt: TGTGCCAGCAGACGAGGGGACAGGAACACTGAAGCTTTCTTT
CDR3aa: CASRRGDRNTEAFF

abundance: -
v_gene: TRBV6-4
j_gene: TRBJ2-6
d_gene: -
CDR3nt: TGTGCCAGCAGTGACTTCCCAGGGCTGGCTGGGGCCAACGTCCTGACTTTC
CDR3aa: CASSDFPGLAGANVLTF

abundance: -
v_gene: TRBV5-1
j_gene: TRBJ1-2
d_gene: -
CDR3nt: TGCGCCAGCAGTAGCGACAACTATGGCTACACCTTC
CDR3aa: CASSSDNYGYTF

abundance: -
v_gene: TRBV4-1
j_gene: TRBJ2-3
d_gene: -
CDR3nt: TGCGCCAGCAGCCAAGATTTTCGGGGCACAGATACGCAGTATTTT
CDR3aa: CASSQDFRGTDTQYF